This TCR beta chain was sequenced during a study of cytomegalovirus exposure and HLA in healthy donors. Use of 60 Vbeta and 13 Jbeta primers characterized the PCR. Assay used: immunoSEQ multiplex PCR; TCRdb lists only in-frame clones, some missing. The sample shows 100,000 or so clones, roughly 80% of them seen only once. This CDR3 is 16 amino acids long. With 5 bases clipped from V and 4 bases from J, the junction kept 10 bases outside the gene matches. Per germline, CDR1 LNHDA and CDR2 SQIVND (reference sequence). This chain uses TRBV19 with TRBJ2-2; 7 bases align to TRBD1. The sequenced material came from PBMCs. The TCR sequence derives from a woman aged 40 to 49 in good health and CMV-seropositive. CDR3 sequence (DNA): TGTGCCAGTAGTCCTCCGGGACAGAGAACCACCGGGGAGCTGTTTTTT. Its protein product is CASSPPGQRTTGELFF.